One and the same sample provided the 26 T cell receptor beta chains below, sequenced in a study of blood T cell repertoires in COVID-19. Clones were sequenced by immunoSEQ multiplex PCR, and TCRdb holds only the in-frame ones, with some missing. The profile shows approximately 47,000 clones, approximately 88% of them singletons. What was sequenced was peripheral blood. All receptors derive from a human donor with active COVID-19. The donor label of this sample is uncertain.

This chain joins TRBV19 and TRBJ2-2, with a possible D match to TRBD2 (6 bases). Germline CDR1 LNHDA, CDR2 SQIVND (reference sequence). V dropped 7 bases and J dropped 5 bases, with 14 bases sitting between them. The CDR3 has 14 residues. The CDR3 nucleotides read TGTGCCAGTACCGTCTTACGGGAGACCGGGGAGCTGTTTTTT. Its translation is CASTVLRETGELFF.

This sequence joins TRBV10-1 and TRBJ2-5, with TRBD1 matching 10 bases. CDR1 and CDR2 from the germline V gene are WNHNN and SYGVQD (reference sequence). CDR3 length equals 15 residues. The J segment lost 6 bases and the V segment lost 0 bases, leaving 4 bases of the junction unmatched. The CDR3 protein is CASSESGTGVQTQYF. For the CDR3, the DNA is TGCGCCAGCAGTGAGTCGGGGACAGGGGTACAGACCCAGTACTTC.

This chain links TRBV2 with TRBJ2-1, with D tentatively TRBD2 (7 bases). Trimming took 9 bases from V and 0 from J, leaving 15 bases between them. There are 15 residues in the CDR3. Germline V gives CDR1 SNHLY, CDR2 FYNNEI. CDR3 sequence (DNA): TGTGCCAGTGAGGGGGGGCTGGGCTCCTACAATGAGCAGTTCTTC. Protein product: CASEGGLGSYNEQFF.

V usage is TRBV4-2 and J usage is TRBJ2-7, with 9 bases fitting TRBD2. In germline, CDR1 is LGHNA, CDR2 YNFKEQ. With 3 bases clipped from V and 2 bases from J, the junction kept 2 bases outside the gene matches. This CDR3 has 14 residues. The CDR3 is CASSQREGPYEQYF. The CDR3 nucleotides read TGTGCCAGCAGCCAGCGGGAGGGCCCCTACGAGCAGTACTTC.

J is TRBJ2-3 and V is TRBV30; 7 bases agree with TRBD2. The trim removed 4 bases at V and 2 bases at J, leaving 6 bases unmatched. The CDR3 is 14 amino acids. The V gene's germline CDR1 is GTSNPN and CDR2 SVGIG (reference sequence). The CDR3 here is CAWTRRGDTDTQYF. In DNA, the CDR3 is TGTGCCTGGACCAGACGGGGGGACACAGATACGCAGTATTTT.

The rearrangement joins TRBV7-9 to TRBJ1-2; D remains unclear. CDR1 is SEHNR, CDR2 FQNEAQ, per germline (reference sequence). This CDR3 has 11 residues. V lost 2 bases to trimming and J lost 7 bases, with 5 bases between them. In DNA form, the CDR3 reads TGTGCCAGCAGCTTATCGGGTGGCTACACCTTC. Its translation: CASSLSGGYTF.

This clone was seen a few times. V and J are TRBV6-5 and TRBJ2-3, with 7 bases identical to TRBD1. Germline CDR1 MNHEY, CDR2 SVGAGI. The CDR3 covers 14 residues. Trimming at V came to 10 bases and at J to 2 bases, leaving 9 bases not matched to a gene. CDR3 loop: CAIRRDRFTDTQYF. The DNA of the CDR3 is TGTGCCATCCGTCGGGACAGATTCACAGATACGCAGTATTTT.

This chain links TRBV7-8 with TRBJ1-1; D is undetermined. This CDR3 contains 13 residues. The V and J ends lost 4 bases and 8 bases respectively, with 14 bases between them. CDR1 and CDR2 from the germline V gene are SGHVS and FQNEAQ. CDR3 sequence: CASSSPPGKEAFF. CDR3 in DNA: TGTGCCAGCAGCTCCCCCCCCGGGAAGGAAGCTTTCTTT.

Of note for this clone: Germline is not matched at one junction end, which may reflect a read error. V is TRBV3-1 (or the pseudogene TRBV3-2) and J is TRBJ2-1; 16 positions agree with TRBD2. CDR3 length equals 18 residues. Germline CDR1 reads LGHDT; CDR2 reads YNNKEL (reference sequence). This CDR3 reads CASSQDGTAGTSGGVVVF. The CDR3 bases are TGTGCCAGCAGCCAAGACGGGACAGCCGGGACTAGCGGGGGGGTAGTCGTCTTC.

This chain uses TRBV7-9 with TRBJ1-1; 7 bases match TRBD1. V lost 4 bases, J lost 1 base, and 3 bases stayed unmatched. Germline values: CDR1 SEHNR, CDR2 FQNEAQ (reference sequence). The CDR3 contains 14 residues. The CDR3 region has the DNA TGTGCCAGCAGCTACGGGACAGAGAACACTGAAGCTTTCTTT. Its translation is CASSYGTENTEAFF.

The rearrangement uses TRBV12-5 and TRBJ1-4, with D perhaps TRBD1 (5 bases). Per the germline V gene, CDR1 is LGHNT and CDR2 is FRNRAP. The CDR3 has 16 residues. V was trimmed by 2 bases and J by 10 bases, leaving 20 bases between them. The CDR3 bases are TGTGCTAGTGGTTTGCTAAGCTCGGGGGTCACGGGAAAACTGTTTTTT. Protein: CASGLLSSGVTGKLFF.

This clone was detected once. The CDR3 sequence: CASSIQVNTEAFF. The CDR3 DNA follows: TGTGCCAGTAGTATCCAGGTGAACACTGAAGCTTTCTTT. V and J are TRBV19 and TRBJ1-1, with unresolved D. CDR3 length equals 13 residues. Trimming stripped 3 bases from V and 0 bases from J, with 5 bases between. Germline CDR1 LNHDA, CDR2 SQIVND (reference sequence).

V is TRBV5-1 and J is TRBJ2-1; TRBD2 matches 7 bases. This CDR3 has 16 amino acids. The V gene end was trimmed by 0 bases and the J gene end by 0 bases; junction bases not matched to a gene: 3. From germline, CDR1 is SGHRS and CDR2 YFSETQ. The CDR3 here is CASSLGRGSSYNEQFF. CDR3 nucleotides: TGCGCCAGCAGCTTGGGGCGGGGGAGCTCCTACAATGAGCAGTTCTTC.

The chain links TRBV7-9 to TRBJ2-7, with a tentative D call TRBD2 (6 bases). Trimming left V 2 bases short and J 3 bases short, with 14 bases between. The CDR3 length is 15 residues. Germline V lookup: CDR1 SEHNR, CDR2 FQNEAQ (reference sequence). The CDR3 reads CASSLSRAGIYEQYF. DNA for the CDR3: TGTGCCAGCAGCTTATCCCGGGCGGGAATCTACGAGCAGTACTTC.

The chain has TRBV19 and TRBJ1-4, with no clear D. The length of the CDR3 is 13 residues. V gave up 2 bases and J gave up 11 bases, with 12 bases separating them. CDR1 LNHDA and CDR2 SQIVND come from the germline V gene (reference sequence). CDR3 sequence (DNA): TGTGCCAGTAGTATACGTCACTCGGGGAAACTGTTTTTT. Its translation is CASSIRHSGKLFF.

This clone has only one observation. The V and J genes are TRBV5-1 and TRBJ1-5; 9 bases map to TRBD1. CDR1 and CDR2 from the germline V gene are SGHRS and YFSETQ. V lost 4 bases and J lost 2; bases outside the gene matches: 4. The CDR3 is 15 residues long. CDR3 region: CASSQGTGRNQPQHF. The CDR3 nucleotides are TGCGCCAGCAGCCAAGGGACAGGGCGCAATCAGCCCCAGCATTTT.

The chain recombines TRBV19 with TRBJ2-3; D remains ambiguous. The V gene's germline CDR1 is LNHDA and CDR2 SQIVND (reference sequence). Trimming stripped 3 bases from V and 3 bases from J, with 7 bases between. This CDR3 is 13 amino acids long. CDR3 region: CASSIGVTDTQYF. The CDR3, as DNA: TGTGCCAGTAGTATTGGAGTTACAGATACGCAGTATTTT.

CDR3 nucleotide sequence: TGTGCCAGCAGCCCGAGGCCGGACAGGGTACATAGCAATCAGCCCCAGCATTTT. Amino acids: CASSPRPDRVHSNQPQHF. The V gene is TRBV7-8, the J gene TRBJ1-5; TRBD1 aligns across 8 bases. V dropped 5 bases and J dropped 0; count of bases not matched to a gene: 12. CDR1 is SGHVS, CDR2 FQNEAQ, per germline. This CDR3 is 18 amino acids long.

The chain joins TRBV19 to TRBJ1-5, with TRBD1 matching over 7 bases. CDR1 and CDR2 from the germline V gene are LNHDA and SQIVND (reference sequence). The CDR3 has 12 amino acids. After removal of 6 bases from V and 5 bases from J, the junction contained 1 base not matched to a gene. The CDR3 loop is CASRTGYQPQHF. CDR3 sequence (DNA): TGTGCCAGTAGGACAGGGTATCAGCCCCAGCATTTT.

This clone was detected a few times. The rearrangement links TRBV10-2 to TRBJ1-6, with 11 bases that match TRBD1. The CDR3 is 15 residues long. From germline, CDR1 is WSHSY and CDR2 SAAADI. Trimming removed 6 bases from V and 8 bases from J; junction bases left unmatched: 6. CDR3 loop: CASSLRTGGDSPLHF. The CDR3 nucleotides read TGCGCCAGCAGCCTACGGACAGGGGGCGATTCACCCCTCCACTTT.

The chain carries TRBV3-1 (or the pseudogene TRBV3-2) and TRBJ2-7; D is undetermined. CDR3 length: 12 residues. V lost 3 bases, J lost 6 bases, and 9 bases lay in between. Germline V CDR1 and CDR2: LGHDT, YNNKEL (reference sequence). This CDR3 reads CASSHFVREQYF. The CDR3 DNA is TGTGCCAGCAGCCATTTTGTTCGCGAGCAGTACTTC.

The CDR3 region has the DNA TGTGCCAGCTGGGAACAGGGCGGGCGGGAGACCCAGTACTTC. It translates to CASWEQGGRETQYF. The chain links TRBV6-5 to TRBJ2-5; D might be TRBD1 (6 bases). The CDR3 loop spans 14 amino acids. Germline assignment: CDR1 MNHEY and CDR2 SVGAGI. Trimming removed 8 bases at V and 5 bases at J, with 18 bases between.

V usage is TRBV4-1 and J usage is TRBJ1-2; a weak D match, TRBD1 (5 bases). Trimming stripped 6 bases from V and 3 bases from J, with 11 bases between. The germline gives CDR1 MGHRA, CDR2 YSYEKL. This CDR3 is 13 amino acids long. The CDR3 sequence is CASSSWGDYGYTF. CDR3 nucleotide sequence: TGCGCCAGCAGTTCTTGGGGGGACTATGGCTACACCTTC.

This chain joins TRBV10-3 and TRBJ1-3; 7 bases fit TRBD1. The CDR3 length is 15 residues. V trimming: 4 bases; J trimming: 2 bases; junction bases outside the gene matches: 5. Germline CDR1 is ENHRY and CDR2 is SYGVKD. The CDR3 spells CAISGDRDPGNTIYF. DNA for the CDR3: TGTGCCATCAGTGGAGACAGGGATCCTGGAAACACCATATATTTT.

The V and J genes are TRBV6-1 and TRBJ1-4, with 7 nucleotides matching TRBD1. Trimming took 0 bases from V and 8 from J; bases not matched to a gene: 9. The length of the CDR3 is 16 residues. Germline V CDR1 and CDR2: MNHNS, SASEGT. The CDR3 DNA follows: TGTGCCAGCAGTGAAGCGTTTAGGGGGCTGGGGGAAAAACTGTTTTTT. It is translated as CASSEAFRGLGEKLFF.

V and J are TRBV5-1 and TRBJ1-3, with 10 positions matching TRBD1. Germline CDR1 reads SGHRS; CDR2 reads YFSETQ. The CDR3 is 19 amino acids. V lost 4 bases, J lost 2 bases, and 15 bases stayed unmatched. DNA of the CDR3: TGCGCCAGCAGCCGAAGGCCGTTGGGACAGGGGACGACTGGAAACACCATATATTTT. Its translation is CASSRRPLGQGTTGNTIYF.